This T cell receptor (beta chain) was captured in a study of blood T cell repertoires in COVID-19. Clones were sequenced by immunoSEQ multiplex PCR, and TCRdb holds only the in-frame ones, with some missing. The sample records roughly 190,000 clones, 75% to 85% being singletons. The V end lost 2 bases, the J end lost 7 bases, and 15 bases lay between the germline ends. Germline V CDR1 and CDR2: SGDLS, YYNGEE. This CDR3 has 15 amino acids. The sample was PBMCs or T cells enriched from blood (not recorded which). This chain joins TRBV9 and TRBJ1-4; no clear D. The clonotype originates from a man aged 40-49 years who had recovered from COVID-19. The chain's CDR3 is CASSVSSPAGEKLFF. In nucleotides, the CDR3 is TGTGCCAGCAGCGTTTCGAGTCCCGCGGGTGAAAAACTGTTTTTT.